The rows below give T cell receptor beta chains drawn from one sample of a study of T cell responses to AZD1222 COVID-19 vaccine. The table came from immunoSEQ multiplex PCR; TCRdb's copy has only in-frame clones and leaves some out. The sample has over 130,000 clones, about 90% seen once. Sequenced here: peripheral blood, sampled 28 days after the second dose of the MenACWY control vaccine. The receptors here all came from an adult who received the MenACWY meningococcal vaccine as a control. Both conserved end residues are part of each CDR3. D genes are given only for firm matches. Clone size, where shown, is once, few, many, or a class for clones that have expanded.

D: -
size: -
J: TRBJ2-6
V: TRBV6-6
CDR3: CASSYVQSSGANVLTF
DNA: TGTGCCAGCAGTTACGTACAGAGCTCTGGGGCCAACGTCCTGACTTTC

D: TRBD2
size: -
J: TRBJ2-1
V: TRBV7-2
CDR3: CASSLDISGSVSYNEQFF
DNA: TGTGCCAGCAGCTTAGATATAAGCGGGAGCGTTTCCTACAATGAGCAGTTCTTC

D: -
size: -
J: TRBJ1-4
V: TRBV28
CDR3: CASSIRDAAEKLFF
DNA: TGTGCCAGCAGTATCAGGGACGCGGCTGAAAAACTGTTTTTT

D: -
size: few
J: TRBJ2-7
V: TRBV7-2
CDR3: CASSLADTGSYEQYF
DNA: TGTGCCAGCAGCTTAGCAGATACAGGGAGCTACGAGCAGTACTTC

D: -
size: -
J: TRBJ2-3
V: TRBV28
CDR3: CASGGPPLTDTQYF
DNA: TGTGCCAGCGGGGGCCCACCACTCACAGATACGCAGTATTTT

D: -
size: -
J: TRBJ2-7
V: TRBV28
CDR3: CASSPGIAGEQYF
DNA: TGTGCCAGCAGCCCTGGAATAGCCGGCGAGCAGTACTTC

D: TRBD1
size: once
J: TRBJ2-3
V: TRBV27
CDR3: CASNRDRGPQYF
DNA: TGTGCCAGCAACCGGGACAGAGGACCGCAGTATTTT

D: -
size: -
J: TRBJ2-3
V: TRBV19
CDR3: CASRMAGHSTDTQYF
DNA: TGTGCCAGTAGAATGGCGGGACATAGCACAGATACGCAGTATTTT

D: TRBD2
size: -
J: TRBJ2-3
V: TRBV5-8
CDR3: CASSYKTSGGTDTQYF
DNA: TGTGCCAGCAGCTACAAGACTAGCGGGGGCACAGATACGCAGTATTTT

D: -
size: -
J: TRBJ1-1
V: TRBV23-1
CDR3: CASSQRGVSTEAFF
DNA: TGCGCCAGCAGTCAAAGGGGTGTAAGCACTGAAGCTTTCTTT

D: -
size: -
J: TRBJ1-3
V: TRBV19
CDR3: CASSLQGHTIYF
DNA: TGTGCCAGTAGCCTCCAGGGTCACACCATATATTTT

D: -
size: -
J: TRBJ2-5
V: TRBV18
CDR3: CASSPPRETQYF
DNA: TGTGCCAGCTCACCCCCCCGTGAGACCCAGTACTTC

D: -
size: once
J: TRBJ1-1
V: TRBV30
CDR3: CASRGPHTEAFF
DNA: TGTGCCTCCAGGGGACCACACACTGAAGCTTTCTTT

D: -
size: few
J: TRBJ1-1
V: TRBV18
CDR3: CASSPFPSGRMGAFF
DNA: TGTGCCAGCTCACCATTCCCATCCGGGAGGATGGGCGCTTTCTTT

D: TRBD1
size: few
J: TRBJ1-6
V: TRBV28
CDR3: CASSFGQGENSPLHF
DNA: TGTGCCAGCAGTTTCGGACAGGGAGAGAATTCACCCCTCCACTTT